This T cell receptor beta chain originates from a study of T cell changes during pregnancy in multiple sclerosis (dated by TCRdb to about 2019). About the investigation overall: The study examined how the T cell repertoire changed over the course of pregnancy in women with multiple sclerosis.

Reading from cysteine to phenylalanine, the CDR3 counts 19 amino acids. Only the CDR3 DNA is retained, 57 bases long and in frame from the first base. The germline ends are 24 bases apart after V is trimmed by 2 bases and J by 4 bases. The germline V gene (reference sequence) sets CDR1 to PRHDT and CDR2 to FYEKMQ. The library was built by means of the immunoSEQ multiplex PCR assay. Held by TCRdb, this immuneACCESS table contains in-frame sequences only and omits some clones. Under half of the omission traces to an unresolved V gene where checked; the cause of the rest is unknown. Counted in this sample were around 65,000 clones; 88% of them appeared once. The ten biggest clones cover approximately 1.7% of the sample. Turning to this clone: Its antigen remains undetermined. Base qualities are missing; no much larger clone stands one base away.

The sequencing used peripheral blood, collected in the first trimester of pregnancy. This sequence was found in a female donor with multiple sclerosis, enrolled in a pregnancy study. The receptor chain draws on TRBV13 and TRBJ1-5, with the D gene call left open. Read as DNA, the sequence is TGTGCCAGCAGCTTATTTTCTGTGGGAGAGACCCGGGGTAATCAGCCCCAGCATTTT. Translated, it reads CASSLFSVGETRGNQPQHF.